These 26 T cell receptor beta chains share one sample of origin, sequenced in a study of molecular identifiers for immune sequencing clone quantification. In TCRdb, the PCR reads were re-called with MiXCR into one record per CDR3 protein. In the table there are about 640,000 distinct CDR3 sequences, just under 20% of which are singletons. Sequenced sample: naive CD8+ T cells from blood, with Jurkat cell RNA spiked in. The subset denotes: FACS-sorted CD8+CD4-CCR7+CD45RA+ naive T cells. The receptor source for this set is a human donor in good health. Some libraries in this study had Jurkat cell RNA spiked in.

This clonotype was recorded at least ten times. The CDR3 is CASSQDRSGTQETQYF. CDR3 DNA sequence: TGCGCCAGCAGCCAAGATCGGAGCGGAACTCAAGAGACCCAGTACTTC. The chain links TRBV4-3 to TRBJ2-5, with D possibly TRBD2 on 5 matching bases. There are 16 residues in the CDR3. V dropped 0 bases and J dropped 2 bases, with 13 bases sitting between them. Per germline, CDR1 LGHNA and CDR2 YSLEER.

J is TRBJ2-1 and V is TRBV12-3 or TRBV12-4; D is perhaps TRBD2 (6 bases). The CDR3 totals 13 residues. V lost 6 bases to trimming and J lost 9 bases, with 15 bases between them. Here the CDR3 reads CASSRDWAGEQFF. CDR3 coding DNA: TGTGCCAGCAGCCGGGACTGGGCGGGTGAGCAGTTCTTC.

As regards this clonotype: This clone may be a read error of a much larger clone one base away. This chain connects TRBV27 to TRBJ2-7; D might be TRBD1 (5 bases). This CDR3 region has 17 residues. Looked up from germline, CDR1 is MNHEY and CDR2 is SMNVEV (reference sequence). Trimming removed 5 bases from V and 3 bases from J, with 23 bases in between. CDR3 protein: CASSPSRPKDRLYEQYF. CDR3 coding DNA: TGTGCCAGCAGTCCGAGCCGACCAAAAGACAGACTCTACGAGCAGTACTTC.

The chain recombines TRBV25-1 with TRBJ2-2; 7 bases are shared with TRBD2. The CDR3 totals 15 residues. Germline lookup yields CDR1 MGHDK and CDR2 SYGVNS. V gave up 2 bases and J gave up 7 bases; unmatched junction bases: 7. DNA of the CDR3: TGTGCCAGCAGTGAAGGCCGGGAGGTCGACGGGGAGCTGTTTTTT. It is translated as CASSEGREVDGELFF.

There are a few counts of this clonotype. The rearrangement joins TRBV30 to TRBJ1-2; D ambiguous. V gave up 0 bases and J gave up 3 bases, with 5 bases separating them. The CDR3 is made up of 12 amino acids. From germline, CDR1 is GTSNPN and CDR2 SVGIG (reference sequence). CDR3 in amino acids: CAWSVQHYGYTF. CDR3 DNA: TGTGCCTGGAGTGTACAGCACTATGGCTACACCTTC.

This clonotype appeared many times. J is TRBJ2-7 and V is TRBV10-3; the match to TRBD1 covers 12 bases. V was clipped by 0 bases and J by 5 bases; unmatched bases: 5. The germline gives CDR1 ENHRY, CDR2 SYGVKD. The length of the CDR3 is 16 residues. The CDR3 DNA is TGTGCCATCAGTGAGTCCGGGACAGGGGGCAACGACGAGCAGTACTTC. As protein: CAISESGTGGNDEQYF.

This clonotype has at least ten counts. This sequence joins TRBV7-9 and TRBJ2-7, with D possibly being TRBD2 (5 bases). Per the germline V gene, CDR1 is SEHNR and CDR2 is FQNEAQ (reference sequence). This CDR3 spans 12 amino acids. Trimming left V 4 bases short and J 7 bases short, with 11 bases between. Here the CDR3 DNA reads TGTGCCAGCAGCTCCTTAGAGCGGGAGCAGTACTTC. Translating it yields CASSSLEREQYF.

There are a few counts of this clonotype. The J gene is TRBJ2-7, the V gene TRBV4-3; 10 nucleotides align to TRBD1. Germline trimming cut 0 bases from V and 4 bases from J; bases unmatched to any gene: 9. This CDR3 comprises 17 residues. Germline V gene lookup returns CDR1 LGHNA and CDR2 YSLEER. The CDR3 sequence: CASSQEWRGQGIYEQYF. In DNA form, the CDR3 reads TGCGCCAGCAGCCAAGAATGGAGGGGACAGGGGATTTACGAGCAGTACTTC.

This clonotype was seen at least ten times. This sequence joins TRBV7-9 and TRBJ1-5; D uncertain. Looked up from germline, CDR1 is SEHNR and CDR2 is FQNEAQ (reference sequence). The CDR3 extends over 13 amino acids. V lost 8 bases and J lost 2, with 10 bases in between. CDR3 in amino acids: CASAGQGNQPQHF. DNA for the CDR3: TGTGCCAGCGCCGGGCAGGGCAATCAGCCCCAGCATTTT.

This clonotype was counted ten times or more. This chain joins TRBV7-6 and TRBJ1-1; unclear D gene. The CDR3 sequence is 16 residues long. V lost 1 base and J 4 bases, leaving 16 bases between the germline ends. From germline, CDR1 is SGHVS and CDR2 FNYEAQ. CDR3 nucleotide sequence: TGTGCCAGCAGCTTAGTTGTTACTGACTCCGGCACTGAAGCTTTCTTT. Translated: CASSLVVTDSGTEAFF.

With respect to this clonotype: One base away lies a much larger clone, so this may be a sequencing read error. CDR3 residues: CASRSAGTGELFF. DNA for the CDR3: TGTGCCAGCAGATCAGCGGGGACCGGGGAGCTGTTTTTT. This chain joins TRBV12-3 or TRBV12-4 and TRBJ2-2, with 7 nucleotides matching TRBD2. V shed 6 bases, J shed 5 bases, and the junction held 3 bases outside the gene matches. The CDR3 has 13 residues.

Of note for this clonotype: The final CDR3 position lacks the conserved phenylalanine or tryptophan, pointing to a likely read error. The chain uses TRBV27 and TRBJ1-6; TRBD1 agrees at 9 bases. J was trimmed by 5 bases and V by 8 bases; bases with no gene match: 10. This CDR3 has 16 amino acids. From germline, CDR1 is MNHEY and CDR2 SMNVEV (reference sequence). The CDR3 DNA reads as TGTGCCAGCCGTTCCCAAAGACAGGGGGATAATTCACCCCTCCACTCT. Residues: CASRSQRQGDNSPLHS.

This clonotype has only a few counts. This chain connects TRBV7-9 to TRBJ2-2; D is perhaps TRBD2 (5 bases). V lost 3 bases and J lost 1, with 15 bases in between. The CDR3 loop spans 17 amino acids. Germline values: CDR1 SEHNR, CDR2 FQNEAQ (reference sequence). The CDR3, as DNA: TGTGCCAGCAGCTTCCCAAGGGAGACAATGAACACCGGGGAGCTGTTTTTT. Residues: CASSFPRETMNTGELFF.

Regarding this clonotype: Its ends do not fully match the called genes, so a read error is possible. The chain combines TRBV6-5 with TRBJ1-6, with unresolved D. Germline CDR1 MNHEY, CDR2 SVGAGI. This CDR3 spans 12 amino acids. This CDR3 is CASSYRNSPPHF. The CDR3 DNA sequence: TGTGCCAGCAGTTACAGGAACTCACCCCCCCACTTT.

Worth noting for this clonotype: Possible read error: a much larger clone is one base away. The chain recombines TRBV6-4 with TRBJ2-3; D is possibly TRBD2 (6 bases). Germline V gene lookup returns CDR1 MRHNA and CDR2 SNTAGT. The germline V and J ends were trimmed by 7 bases and 2 bases, with 16 bases remaining between them. The length of the CDR3 is 15 residues. CDR3 residues: CASKHRRAYTDTQYF. CDR3 bases: TGTGCCAGCAAGCACAGGAGGGCCTACACAGATACGCAGTATTTT.

The chain recombines TRBV20-1 with TRBJ2-1; 11 bases match TRBD2. The germline V gene has CDR1 DFQATT and CDR2 SNEGSKA (reference sequence). CDR3 length: 14 amino acids. Trimming cost V 1 base and J 8 bases; bases outside gene matches: 4. The CDR3 here is CSARGLAGGYEQFF. Written as DNA, the CDR3 is TGCAGTGCTAGAGGGCTAGCGGGAGGATATGAGCAGTTCTTC.

In its sample, this clonotype was seen many times. This rearrangement joins TRBV24-1 to TRBJ2-4, with 10 nucleotides matching TRBD1. CDR1 is KGHDR, CDR2 SFDVKD, per germline. After removal of 9 bases from V and 7 bases from J, the junction contained 2 bases not matched to a gene. The CDR3 runs to 12 residues. The CDR3 here is CATQDRGNIQYF. DNA for the CDR3: TGTGCCACCCAGGACAGGGGGAACATTCAGTACTTC.

Worth noting for this clonotype: This could be a read error, since a much larger clone is one nucleotide away. This chain joins TRBV2 and TRBJ2-7; TRBD2 agrees at 10 bases. Germline values: CDR1 SNHLY, CDR2 FYNNEI. The CDR3 covers 17 residues. The CDR3 DNA sequence: TGTGCCGGCAGTGAGGAGCGCCAGCTAGCGGGAGTCCACGAGCAGTACTTC. It specifies CAGSEERQLAGVHEQYF.

Remarks on this clonotype: This may arise from a read error, as a much more abundant clone is one base away. The chain carries TRBV9 and TRBJ2-4, with D unresolved. The germline gives CDR1 SGDLS, CDR2 YYNGEE. The V end was cut by 4 bases, the J end by 6 bases, with 14 bases between. The CDR3 spans 14 residues. The CDR3 region has the DNA TGTGCCAGCAGCAAACCGGCCGCGACAAACATTCAGTACTTC. Protein product: CASSKPAATNIQYF.

The CDR3 DNA sequence: TGCGCCAGCAGCTTGGAGGGCAGCCCCTCCGCGTACGAGCAGTACTTC. Translation: CASSLEGSPSAYEQYF. The rearrangement links TRBV5-1 to TRBJ2-7; D gene unclear. CDR3 length equals 16 residues. Germline loops: CDR1 SGHRS, CDR2 YFSETQ. Trimming stripped 0 bases from V and 4 bases from J, with 17 bases between.

Only a few counts were recorded for this clonotype. This clone may be a read error of a much larger clone one base away. The conserved final phenylalanine or tryptophan is absent from the CDR3, which likely points to a read error. This chain links TRBV7-8 with TRBJ1-5; the D is unclear. CDR1 and CDR2 (germline): SGHVS, FQNEAQ. The length of the CDR3 is 15 residues. The V and J ends lost 1 base and 1 base respectively, with 8 bases between them. This CDR3 reads CASSLVGSSNQPQHL. The CDR3 nucleotides are TGTGCCAGCAGCTTAGTGGGCAGCAGCAATCAGCCCCAGCATCTT.

This clonotype was counted ten times or more. J is TRBJ2-3 and V is TRBV4-3, with D unclear. The length of the CDR3 is 15 residues. The ends were cut back, 0 bases at V and 4 bases at J, with 11 bases in the middle. Germline V gene sequence: CDR1 LGHNA, CDR2 YSLEER. CDR3 sequence: CASSQEVIAPDTQYF. The CDR3 DNA reads TGCGCCAGCAGCCAAGAGGTGATAGCCCCAGATACGCAGTATTTT.

This clonotype has ten or more counts. The V gene is TRBV27, the J gene TRBJ2-7; tentatively, D is TRBD1 or TRBD2 (6 bases each). Germline lookup yields CDR1 MNHEY and CDR2 SMNVEV (reference sequence). The V end lost 3 bases, the J end lost 7 bases, and 13 bases lay between the germline ends. The CDR3 consists of 13 residues. As DNA, the CDR3 is TGTGCCAGCAGTTTCCCGGGGGCGGGGGAGCAGTACTTC. Protein product: CASSFPGAGEQYF.

This clonotype was seen repeatedly, ten times or more. V usage is TRBV3-1 and J usage is TRBJ1-1, with 8 bases that match TRBD1. This CDR3 contains 14 residues. Germline loops: CDR1 LGHDT, CDR2 YNNKEL (reference sequence). V lost 1 base and J lost 5; bases outside the gene matches: 3. The CDR3 spells CASSQGQGWTEAFF. CDR3 bases: TGTGCCAGCAGCCAAGGACAGGGGTGGACTGAAGCTTTCTTT.

The chain couples TRBV12-3 or TRBV12-4 to TRBJ2-2; TRBD1 matches at 10 bases. J lost 3 bases, V lost 5 bases, and 6 bases had no gene match. This CDR3 contains 16 residues. This CDR3 reads CASSPRDRGYTGELFF. CDR3 DNA sequence: TGTGCCAGCAGTCCCCGGGACAGGGGATACACCGGGGAGCTGTTTTTT.

The table lists this clonotype with a few counts. This sequence joins TRBV2 and TRBJ2-1; maybe TRBD2 (6 bases). Trimming took off 7 bases at V and 4 bases at J, with 23 bases between the two ends. CDR3 size: 17 residues. CDR1 and CDR2 (germline): SNHLY, FYNNEI. Here the CDR3 reads CASTEIEGGGEYNEQFF. The CDR3 bases are TGTGCCAGCACAGAAATCGAGGGAGGCGGGGAATACAATGAGCAGTTCTTC. Supplemented by reference TRBV2 and TRBJ2-1, the full variable domain reads EPEVTQTPSHQVTQMGQEVILRCVPISNHLYFYWYRQILGQKVEFLVSFYNNEISEKSEIFDDQFSVERPDGSNFTLKIRSTKLEDSAMYFCASTEIEGGGEYNEQFFGPGTRLTVL.